This T cell receptor (beta chain) is from a study of T-cell reconstitution after alpha-beta-depleted transplantation in children. The study, taken as a whole, reports: The study traced high day-60 TCRbeta diversity in some patients to surviving recipient T cells and thymic progenitors.

TCRbeta library preparation incorporated unique molecular identifiers. In TCRdb, the PCR reads were re-called with MiXCR into one record per CDR3 protein. The data show hundreds of thousands of distinct CDR3 sequences, around 17% seen once. Germline V CDR1 and CDR2: MGHRA, YSYEKL. Trimming left V 0 bases short and J 0 bases short, with 6 bases between. This CDR3 is 14 amino acids long. This clonotype was found a few times. Its antigen is currently unknown. The receptor was isolated from a male patient aged 10-17 years who had a stem cell transplant for acute lymphoblastic leukemia, so the T cells may come from the graft donor. The chain uses TRBV4-1 and TRBJ2-7; unclear D gene. The source material was PBMCs, mostly from graft donor cells, sampled 360 days after TCRalphabeta/CD19-depleted stem cell transplant. The CDR3 DNA reads as TGCGCCAGCAGCCAAGATTTCAGCTCCTACGAGCAGTACTTC. Its translation is CASSQDFSSYEQYF.